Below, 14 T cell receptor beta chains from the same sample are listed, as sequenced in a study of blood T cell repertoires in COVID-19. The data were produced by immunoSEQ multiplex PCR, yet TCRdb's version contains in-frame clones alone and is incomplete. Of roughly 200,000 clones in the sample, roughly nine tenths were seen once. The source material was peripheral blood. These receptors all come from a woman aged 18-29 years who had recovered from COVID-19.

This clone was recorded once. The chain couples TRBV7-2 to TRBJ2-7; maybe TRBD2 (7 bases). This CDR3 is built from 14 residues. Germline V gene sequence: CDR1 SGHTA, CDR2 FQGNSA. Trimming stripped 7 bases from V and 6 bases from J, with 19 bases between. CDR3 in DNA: TGTGCCAGCACCGCCACCGGGGGGCAGGGCGAGCAGTACTTC. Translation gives CASTATGGQGEQYF.

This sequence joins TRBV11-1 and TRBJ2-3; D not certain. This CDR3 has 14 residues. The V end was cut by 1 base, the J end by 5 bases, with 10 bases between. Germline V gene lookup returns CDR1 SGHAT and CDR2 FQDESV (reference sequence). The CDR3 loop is CASSLGSRGDTQYF. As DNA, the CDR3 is TGTGCCAGCAGCTTAGGGTCGAGAGGAGATACGCAGTATTTT.

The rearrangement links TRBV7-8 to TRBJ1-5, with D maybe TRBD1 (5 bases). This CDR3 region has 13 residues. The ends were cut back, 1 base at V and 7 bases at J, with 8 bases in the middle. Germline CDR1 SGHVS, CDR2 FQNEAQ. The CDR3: CASSLGRQQPQHF. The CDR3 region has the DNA TGTGCCAGCAGCTTAGGTCGACAGCAGCCCCAGCATTTT.

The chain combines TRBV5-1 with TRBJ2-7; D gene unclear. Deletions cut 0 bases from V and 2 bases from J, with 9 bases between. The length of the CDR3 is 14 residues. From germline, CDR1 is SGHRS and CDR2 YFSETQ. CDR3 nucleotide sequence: TGCGCCAGCAGCTTGGGCCAGAACACCTACGAGCAGTACTTC. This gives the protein CASSLGQNTYEQYF.

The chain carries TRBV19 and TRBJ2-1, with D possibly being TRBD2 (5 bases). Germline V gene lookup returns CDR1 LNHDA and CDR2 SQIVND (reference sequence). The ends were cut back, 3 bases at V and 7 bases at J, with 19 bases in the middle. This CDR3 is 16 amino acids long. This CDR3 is CASSMGRIGRRNEQFF. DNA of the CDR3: TGTGCCAGTAGTATGGGTCGGATAGGGAGACGGAATGAGCAGTTCTTC.

The CDR3 nucleotides read TGTGCCAGCAGCGATGGCGGGAGGGCCTACAATGAGCAGTTCTTC. Amino acid sequence: CASSDGGRAYNEQFF. The chain joins TRBV9 to TRBJ2-1; TRBD2 matches 9 bases. Losses at the gene ends were 3 bases for V and 2 bases for J; bases not matched to a gene: 3. The CDR3 spans 15 residues. In germline, CDR1 is SGDLS, CDR2 YYNGEE.

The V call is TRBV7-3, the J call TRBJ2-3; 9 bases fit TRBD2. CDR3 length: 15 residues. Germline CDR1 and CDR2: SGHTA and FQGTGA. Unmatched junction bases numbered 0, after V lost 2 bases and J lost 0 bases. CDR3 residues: CASSLLAGSTDTQYF. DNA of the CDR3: TGTGCCAGCAGCTTACTAGCGGGAAGCACAGATACGCAGTATTTT.

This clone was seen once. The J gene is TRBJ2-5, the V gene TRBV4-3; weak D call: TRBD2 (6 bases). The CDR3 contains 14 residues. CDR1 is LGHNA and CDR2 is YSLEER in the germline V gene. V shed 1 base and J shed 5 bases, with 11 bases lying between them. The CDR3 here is CASSQGEARETQYF. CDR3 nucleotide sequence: TGCGCCAGCAGCCAAGGGGAGGCGAGGGAGACCCAGTACTTC.

This CDR3 is CASSQVTSGTGSYEQYF. Here the CDR3 DNA reads TGTGCCAGCAGCCAAGTAACGTCCGGGACAGGCTCCTACGAGCAGTACTTC. The chain recombines TRBV3-1 (or the pseudogene TRBV3-2) with TRBJ2-7, with 8 nucleotides matching TRBD1. The CDR3 length is 17 residues. Germline V gene sequence: CDR1 LGHDT, CDR2 YNNKEL (reference sequence). V shed 1 base, J shed 0 bases, and the junction held 8 bases outside the gene matches.

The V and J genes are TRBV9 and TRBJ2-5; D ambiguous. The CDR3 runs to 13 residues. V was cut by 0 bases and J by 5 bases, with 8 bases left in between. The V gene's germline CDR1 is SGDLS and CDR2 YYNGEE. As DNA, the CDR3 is TGTGCCAGCAGCGTAGATACGAGGGAGACCCAGTACTTC. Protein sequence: CASSVDTRETQYF.

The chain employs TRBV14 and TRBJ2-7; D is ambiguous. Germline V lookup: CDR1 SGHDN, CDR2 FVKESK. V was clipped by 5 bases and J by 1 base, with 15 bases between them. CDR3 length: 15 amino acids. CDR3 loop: CASSSLDTLSYEQYF. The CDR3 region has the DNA TGTGCCAGCAGCTCCCTTGACACCTTATCCTACGAGCAGTACTTC.

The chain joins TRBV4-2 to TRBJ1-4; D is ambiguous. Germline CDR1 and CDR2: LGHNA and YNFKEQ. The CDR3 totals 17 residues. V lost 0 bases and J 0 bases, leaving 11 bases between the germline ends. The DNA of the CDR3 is TGTGCCAGCAGCCAAGAGGGTTCGGGAACAACTAATGAAAAACTGTTTTTT. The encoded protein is CASSQEGSGTTNEKLFF.

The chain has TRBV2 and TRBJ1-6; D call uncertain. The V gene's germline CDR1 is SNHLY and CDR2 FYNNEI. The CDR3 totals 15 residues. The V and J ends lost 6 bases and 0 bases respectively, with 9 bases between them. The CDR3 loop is CASRPTSSYNSPLHF. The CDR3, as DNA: TGTGCCAGCAGACCGACTAGCTCCTATAATTCACCCCTCCACTTT.

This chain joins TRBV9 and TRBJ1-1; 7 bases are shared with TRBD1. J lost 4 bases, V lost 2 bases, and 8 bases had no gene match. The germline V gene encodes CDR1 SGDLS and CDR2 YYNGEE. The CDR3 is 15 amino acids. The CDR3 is CASSVHRGGGTEAFF. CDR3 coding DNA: TGTGCCAGCAGCGTTCACAGGGGTGGAGGCACTGAAGCTTTCTTT.